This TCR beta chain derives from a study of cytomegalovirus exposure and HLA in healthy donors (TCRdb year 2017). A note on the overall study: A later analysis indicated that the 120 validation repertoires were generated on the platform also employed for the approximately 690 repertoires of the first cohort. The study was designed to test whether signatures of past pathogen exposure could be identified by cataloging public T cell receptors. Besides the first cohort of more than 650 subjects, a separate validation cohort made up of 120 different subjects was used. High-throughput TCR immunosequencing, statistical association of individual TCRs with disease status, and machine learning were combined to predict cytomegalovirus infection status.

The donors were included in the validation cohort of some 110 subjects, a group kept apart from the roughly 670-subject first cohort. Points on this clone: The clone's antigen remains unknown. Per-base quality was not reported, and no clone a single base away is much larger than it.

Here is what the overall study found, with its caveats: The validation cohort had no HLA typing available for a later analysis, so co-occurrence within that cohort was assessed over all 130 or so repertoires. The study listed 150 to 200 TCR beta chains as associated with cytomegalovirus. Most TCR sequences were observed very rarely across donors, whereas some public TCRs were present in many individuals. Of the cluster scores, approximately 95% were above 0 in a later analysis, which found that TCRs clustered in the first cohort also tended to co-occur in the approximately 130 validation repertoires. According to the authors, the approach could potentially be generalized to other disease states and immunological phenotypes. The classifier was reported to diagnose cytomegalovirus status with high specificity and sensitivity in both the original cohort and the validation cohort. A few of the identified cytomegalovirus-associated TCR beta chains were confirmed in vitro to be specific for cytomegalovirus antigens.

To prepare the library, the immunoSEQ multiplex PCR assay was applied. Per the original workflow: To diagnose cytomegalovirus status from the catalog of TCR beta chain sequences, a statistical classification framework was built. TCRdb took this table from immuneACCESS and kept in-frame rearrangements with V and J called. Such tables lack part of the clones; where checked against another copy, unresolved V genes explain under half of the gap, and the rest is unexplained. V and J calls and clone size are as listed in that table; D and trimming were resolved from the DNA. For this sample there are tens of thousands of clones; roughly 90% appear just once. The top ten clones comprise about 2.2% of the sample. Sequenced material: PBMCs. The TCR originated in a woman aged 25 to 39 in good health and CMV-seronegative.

The DNA sequence is given as TGTGCCAGCAGTTTTGGGGGCAAGGGGTACAATGAGCAGTTCTTC. It translates as CASSFGGKGYNEQFF. This chain joins TRBV28 to TRBJ2-1, and possibly TRBD1, on 6 matching bases. From its cysteine to its phenylalanine, the CDR3 spans 15 amino acids. Only the CDR3 part of the read is kept: 45 bases, read in frame from the first base. The germline V gene specifies MDHEN as CDR1 and SYDVKM as CDR2. Cut back by 3 bases and 4 bases, the V and J ends lie 13 bases apart.